These 5 T cell receptor beta chains came from one sample sequenced in a study of shared clonotypes between healthy human individuals. Assay used: immunoSEQ multiplex PCR; TCRdb lists only in-frame clones, some missing. The table records fewer than 200,000 clones, approximately 60% of them present only once. Sequencing input: memory CD4+ T cells sorted from blood. As for subset: CD45RA-negative fraction. The receptors here all came from a man aged 30 to 39 in good health.

J is TRBJ1-2 and V is TRBV18; 9 positions match TRBD1. Unmatched junction bases numbered 5, after V lost 5 bases and J lost 7 bases. Germline-derived CDR1 and CDR2 are KGHSH and LQKENI. The CDR3 has 13 amino acids. The CDR3 sequence: CASSTGTGSGYTF. For the CDR3, the DNA is TGTGCCAGCTCAACCGGGACAGGGAGTGGCTACACCTTC.

The chain has TRBV11-2 and TRBJ2-7, with TRBD2 as a possible D gene (6 bases). V lost 1 base, J lost 0 bases, and 13 bases lay in between. Looked up from germline, CDR1 is SGHAT and CDR2 is FQNNGV. The CDR3 consists of 16 residues. This CDR3 reads CASSLGFGGVSYEQYF. The CDR3 DNA is TGTGCCAGCAGCTTAGGGTTCGGAGGGGTCTCCTACGAGCAGTACTTC.

The chain is built from TRBV4-3 and TRBJ2-7; 9 bases match TRBD1. There are 17 residues in the CDR3. V lost 2 bases to trimming and J lost 2 bases; unmatched junction nucleotides: 10. Germline loops: CDR1 LGHNA, CDR2 YSLEER. The CDR3 region has the DNA TGCGCCAGCAGCCAAACTTCCCAAGGACAGGGGACCTACGAGCAGTACTTC. Translated, it gives CASSQTSQGQGTYEQYF.

This chain connects TRBV11-2 to TRBJ2-1; D might be TRBD2 (6 bases). Trimming stripped 5 bases from V and 4 bases from J, with 15 bases between. This CDR3 contains 15 residues. The V gene's germline CDR1 is SGHAT and CDR2 FQNNGV. The CDR3 bases are TGTGCCAGCAGCCCCTGGCGGGAAGGGTACAATGAGCAGTTCTTC. Residues: CASSPWREGYNEQFF.

The rearrangement links TRBV29-1 to TRBJ2-1; either TRBD1 or TRBD2 may supply D (6 bases each). Germline-derived CDR1 and CDR2 are SQVTM and ANQGSEA. The CDR3 contains 14 residues. Between the trimmed V and J ends, which lost 5 bases and 0 bases, there was a span of 11 bases. Here the CDR3 DNA reads TGCAGCGTTCGGCGGGACAACTCCTACAATGAGCAGTTCTTC. Encoded protein: CSVRRDNSYNEQFF.